This entry concerns a single TCR beta chain. In the original processing: Using reference gene primer amplification, nucleated cell counts were estimated. Sequencing used immunoSEQ multiplex PCR; TCRdb keeps in-frame clones, though not all of them. D and trimming come from the DNA, and the V and J calls and clone size come from that table. The table shows 90,000 to 130,000 clones, with around four fifths occurring only once. The source of the sample is a study of blood T cell repertoires in COVID-19. Looking at the study overall: Samples taken during acute and convalescent COVID-19 were collected in the United States, Italy and Spain. Sources were T cells, B-cell-depleted T cells, or PBMCs; the material itself was cDNA or gDNA.

This TCR derives from a woman aged 55-70 years with acute or convalescent COVID-19. The sequencing input was peripheral blood.

In DNA, the CDR3 is TGCAGCGTTGAGTTAGCGGCTTACTCTGGGGCCAACGTCCTGACTTTC. This gives the protein CSVELAAYSGANVLTF. This chain joins TRBV29-1 and TRBJ2-6; a possible D gene is TRBD2 (6 bases). V lost 3 bases to trimming and J lost 0 bases, with 12 bases between them. The CDR3 is 16 residues long. Germline CDR1 SQVTM, CDR2 ANQGSEA.